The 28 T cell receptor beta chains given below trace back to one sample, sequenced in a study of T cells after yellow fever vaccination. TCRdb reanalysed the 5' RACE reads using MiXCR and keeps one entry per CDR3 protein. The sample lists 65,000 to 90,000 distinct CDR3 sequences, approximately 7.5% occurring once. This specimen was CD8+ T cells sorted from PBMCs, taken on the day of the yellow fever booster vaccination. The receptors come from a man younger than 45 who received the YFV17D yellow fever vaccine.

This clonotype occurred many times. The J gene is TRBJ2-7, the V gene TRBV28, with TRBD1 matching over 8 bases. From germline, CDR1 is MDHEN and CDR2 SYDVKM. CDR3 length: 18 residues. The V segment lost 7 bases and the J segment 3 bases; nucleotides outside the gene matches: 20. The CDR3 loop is CASNIESIEGTGGYEQYF. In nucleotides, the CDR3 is TGTGCCAGCAATATTGAAAGTATCGAAGGAACAGGGGGCTACGAGCAGTACTTC.

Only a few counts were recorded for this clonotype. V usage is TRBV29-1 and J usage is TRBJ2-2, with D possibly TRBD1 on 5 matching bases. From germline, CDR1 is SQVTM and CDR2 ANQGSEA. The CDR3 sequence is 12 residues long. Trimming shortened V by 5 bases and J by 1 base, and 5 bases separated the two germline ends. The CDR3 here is CSVQGNTGELFF. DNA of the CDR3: TGCAGCGTTCAGGGGAACACCGGGGAGCTGTTTTTT.

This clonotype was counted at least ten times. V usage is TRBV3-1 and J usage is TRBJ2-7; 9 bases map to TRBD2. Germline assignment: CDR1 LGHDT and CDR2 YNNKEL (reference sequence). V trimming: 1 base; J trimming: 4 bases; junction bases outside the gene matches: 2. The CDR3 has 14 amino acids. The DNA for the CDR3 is TGTGCCAGCAGCCAAGGTCTAGCGGGGTACGAGCAGTACTTC. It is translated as CASSQGLAGYEQYF.

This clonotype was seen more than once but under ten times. As DNA, the CDR3 is TGTGCCAGCAGCTTATCTACAGGGCGCCAAGAGACCCAGTACTTC. This gives the protein CASSLSTGRQETQYF. This chain connects TRBV11-2 to TRBJ2-5, with D possibly TRBD1 on 6 matching bases. The germline CDR1 and CDR2 sequences are SGHAT and FQNNGV. The V end was cut by 2 bases, the J end by 1 base, with 11 bases between. The CDR3 consists of 15 residues.

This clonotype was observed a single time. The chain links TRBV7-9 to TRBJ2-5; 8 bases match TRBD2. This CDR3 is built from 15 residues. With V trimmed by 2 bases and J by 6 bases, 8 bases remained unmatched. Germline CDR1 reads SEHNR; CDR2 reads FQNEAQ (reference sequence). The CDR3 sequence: CASSLPPGLEQTQYF. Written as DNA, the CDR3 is TGTGCCAGCAGCTTACCACCGGGACTAGAACAGACCCAGTACTTC.

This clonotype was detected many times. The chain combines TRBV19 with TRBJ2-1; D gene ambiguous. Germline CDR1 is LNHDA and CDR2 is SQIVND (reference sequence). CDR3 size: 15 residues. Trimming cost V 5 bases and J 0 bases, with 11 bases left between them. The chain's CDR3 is CASSPGGSSYNEQFF. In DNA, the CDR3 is TGTGCCAGTAGTCCTGGCGGTAGCTCCTACAATGAGCAGTTCTTC.

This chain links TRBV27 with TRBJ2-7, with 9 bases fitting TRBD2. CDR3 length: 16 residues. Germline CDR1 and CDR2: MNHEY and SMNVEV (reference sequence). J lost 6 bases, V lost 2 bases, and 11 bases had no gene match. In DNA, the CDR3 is TGTGCCAGCAGTTTAAGGGGGGGACTAGCCTCCCCCGAGCAGTACTTC. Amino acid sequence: CASSLRGGLASPEQYF.

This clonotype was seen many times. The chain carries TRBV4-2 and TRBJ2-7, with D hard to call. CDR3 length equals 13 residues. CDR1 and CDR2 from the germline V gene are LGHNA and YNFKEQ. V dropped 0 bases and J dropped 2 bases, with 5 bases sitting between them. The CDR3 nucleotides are TGTGCCAGCAGCCAAGAAGGGCCCTACGAGCAGTACTTC. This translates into CASSQEGPYEQYF.

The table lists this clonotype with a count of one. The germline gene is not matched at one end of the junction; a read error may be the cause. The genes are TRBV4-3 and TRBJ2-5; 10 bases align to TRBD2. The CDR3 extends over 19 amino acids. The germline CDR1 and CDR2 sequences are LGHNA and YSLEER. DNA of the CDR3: TGCGGCAGCAGCCAAGATTTTTGGGCTAGCGGGAGAGGGTCGGAGACCCAGTACTTC. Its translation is CGSSQDFWASGRGSETQYF.

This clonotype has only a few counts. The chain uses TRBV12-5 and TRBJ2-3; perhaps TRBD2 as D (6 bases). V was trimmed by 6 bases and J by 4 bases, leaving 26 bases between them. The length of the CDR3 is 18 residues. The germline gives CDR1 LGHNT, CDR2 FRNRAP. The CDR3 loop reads CASGLPLGGAFAADTQYF. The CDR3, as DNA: TGTGCTAGTGGCCTCCCTCTCGGCGGGGCCTTCGCGGCAGATACGCAGTATTTT.

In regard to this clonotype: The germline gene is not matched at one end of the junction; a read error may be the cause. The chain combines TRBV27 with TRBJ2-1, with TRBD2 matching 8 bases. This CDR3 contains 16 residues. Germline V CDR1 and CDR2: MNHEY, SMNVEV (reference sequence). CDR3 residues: CASSLGRGRLYNEQLF. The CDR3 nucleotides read TGTGCCAGCAGTTTGGGTCGCGGGAGGCTTTACAATGAGCAGCTCTTC.

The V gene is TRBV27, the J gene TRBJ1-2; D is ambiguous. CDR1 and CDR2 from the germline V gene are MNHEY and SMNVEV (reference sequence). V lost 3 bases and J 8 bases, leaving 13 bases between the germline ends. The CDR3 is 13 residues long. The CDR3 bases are TGTGCCAGCAGTTTTGCGGGTTGGAGGGGCTACACCTTC. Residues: CASSFAGWRGYTF.

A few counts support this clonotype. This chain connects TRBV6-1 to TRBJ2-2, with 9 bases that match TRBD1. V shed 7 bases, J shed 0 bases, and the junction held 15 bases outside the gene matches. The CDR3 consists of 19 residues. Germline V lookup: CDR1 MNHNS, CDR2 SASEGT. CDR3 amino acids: CASKKTGGERHANTGELFF. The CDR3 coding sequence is TGTGCCAGCAAAAAGACAGGGGGAGAGCGTCACGCGAACACCGGGGAGCTGTTTTTT.

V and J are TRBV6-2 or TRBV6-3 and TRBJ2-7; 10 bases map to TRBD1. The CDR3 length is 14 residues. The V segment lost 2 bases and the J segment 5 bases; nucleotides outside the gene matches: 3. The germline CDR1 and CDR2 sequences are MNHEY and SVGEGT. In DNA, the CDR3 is TGTGCCAGCAGTTACGACAGGGGGCAGGACGAGCAGTACTTC. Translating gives CASSYDRGQDEQYF.

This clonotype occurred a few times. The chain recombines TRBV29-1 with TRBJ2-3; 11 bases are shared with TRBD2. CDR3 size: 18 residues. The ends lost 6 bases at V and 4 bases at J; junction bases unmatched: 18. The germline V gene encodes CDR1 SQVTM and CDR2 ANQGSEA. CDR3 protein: CSVRAFLTSGRWADTQYF. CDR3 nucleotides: TGCAGCGTCCGCGCATTTCTTACTAGCGGGAGATGGGCAGATACGCAGTATTTT.

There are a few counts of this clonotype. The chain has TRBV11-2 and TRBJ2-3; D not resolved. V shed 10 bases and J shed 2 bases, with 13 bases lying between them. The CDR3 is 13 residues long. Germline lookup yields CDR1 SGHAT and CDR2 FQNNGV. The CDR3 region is CATSQGVTDTQYF. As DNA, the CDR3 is TGTGCCACCTCCCAAGGTGTCACAGATACGCAGTATTTT.

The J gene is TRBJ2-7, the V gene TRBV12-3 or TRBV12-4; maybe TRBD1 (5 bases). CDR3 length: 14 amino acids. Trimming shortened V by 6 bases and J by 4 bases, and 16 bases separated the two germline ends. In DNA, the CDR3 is TGTGCCAGCAGCCCGGAGATGAAGGGGTACGAGCAGTACTTC. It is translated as CASSPEMKGYEQYF.

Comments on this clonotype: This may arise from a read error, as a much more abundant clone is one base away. The CDR3 sequence is CASSAEQGPYGQYF. For the CDR3, the DNA is TGTGCCAGCAGCGCGGAACAGGGGCCCTACGGGCAGTACTTC. The chain links TRBV7-2 to TRBJ2-7; TRBD1 matches at 7 bases. This CDR3 is 14 amino acids long. Per the germline V gene, CDR1 is SGHTA and CDR2 is FQGNSA.

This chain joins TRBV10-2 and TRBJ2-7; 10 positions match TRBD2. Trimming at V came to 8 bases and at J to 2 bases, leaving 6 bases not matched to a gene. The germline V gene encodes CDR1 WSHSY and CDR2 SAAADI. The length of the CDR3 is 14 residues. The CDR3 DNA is TGCGCCAGCCGGACGCTAGCGGGAGCCTACGAGCAGTACTTC. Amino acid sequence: CASRTLAGAYEQYF.

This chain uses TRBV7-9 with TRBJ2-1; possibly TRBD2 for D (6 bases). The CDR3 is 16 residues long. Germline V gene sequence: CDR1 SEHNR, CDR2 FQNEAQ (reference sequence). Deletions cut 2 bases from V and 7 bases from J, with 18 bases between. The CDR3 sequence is CASSLSLALVVNEQFF. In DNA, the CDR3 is TGTGCCAGCAGCTTAAGCCTAGCGCTGGTAGTAAATGAGCAGTTCTTC.

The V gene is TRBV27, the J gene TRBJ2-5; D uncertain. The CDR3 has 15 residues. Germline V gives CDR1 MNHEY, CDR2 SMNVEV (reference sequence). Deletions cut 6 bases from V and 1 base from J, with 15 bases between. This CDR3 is CASSQFARGQETQYF. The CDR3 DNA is TGTGCCAGCAGCCAATTCGCTAGAGGCCAAGAGACCCAGTACTTC.

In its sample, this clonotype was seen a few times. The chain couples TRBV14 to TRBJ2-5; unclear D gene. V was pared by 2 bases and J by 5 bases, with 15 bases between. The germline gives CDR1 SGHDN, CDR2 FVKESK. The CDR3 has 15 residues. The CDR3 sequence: CASSQRWAPMETQYF. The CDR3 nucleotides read TGTGCCAGCAGCCAACGGTGGGCCCCAATGGAGACCCAGTACTTC.

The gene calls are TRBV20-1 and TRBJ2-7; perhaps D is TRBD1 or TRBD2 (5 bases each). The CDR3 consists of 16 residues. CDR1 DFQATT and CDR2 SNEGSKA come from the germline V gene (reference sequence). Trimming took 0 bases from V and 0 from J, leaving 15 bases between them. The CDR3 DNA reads TGCAGTGCTAGAGATTGGGGACCGGGACCCTCCTACGAGCAGTACTTC. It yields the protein CSARDWGPGPSYEQYF.

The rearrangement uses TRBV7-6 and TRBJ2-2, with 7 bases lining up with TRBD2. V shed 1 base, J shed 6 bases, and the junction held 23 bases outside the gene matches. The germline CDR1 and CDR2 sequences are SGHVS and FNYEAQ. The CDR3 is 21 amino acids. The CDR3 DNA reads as TGTGCCAGCAGCTTAGGGGACTATGACTTATTGCGCGAGGGGAGTCCCGGGGAGCTGTTTTTT. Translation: CASSLGDYDLLREGSPGELFF.

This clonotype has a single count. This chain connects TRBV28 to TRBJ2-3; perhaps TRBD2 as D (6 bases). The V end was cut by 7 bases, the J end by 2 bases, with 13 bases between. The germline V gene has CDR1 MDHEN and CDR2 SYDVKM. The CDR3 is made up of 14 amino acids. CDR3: CASNPGRNTDTQYF. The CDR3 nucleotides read TGTGCCAGCAACCCGGGGAGGAACACAGATACGCAGTATTTT.

CDR3 loop: CASSPRDREPYEQYF. CDR3 nucleotide sequence: TGTGCCAGCAGCCCTAGGGACAGGGAGCCCTACGAGCAGTACTTC. The chain recombines TRBV12-3 or TRBV12-4 with TRBJ2-7, with 9 nucleotides matching TRBD1. V was clipped by 6 bases and J by 2 bases; unmatched bases: 8. The CDR3 runs 15 residues.

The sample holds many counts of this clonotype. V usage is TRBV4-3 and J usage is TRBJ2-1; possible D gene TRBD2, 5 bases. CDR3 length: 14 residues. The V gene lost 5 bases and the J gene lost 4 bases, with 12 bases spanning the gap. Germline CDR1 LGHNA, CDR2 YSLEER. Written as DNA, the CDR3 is TGCGCCAGCAGCAGCAGGACTGCTTACAATGAGCAGTTCTTC. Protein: CASSSRTAYNEQFF.

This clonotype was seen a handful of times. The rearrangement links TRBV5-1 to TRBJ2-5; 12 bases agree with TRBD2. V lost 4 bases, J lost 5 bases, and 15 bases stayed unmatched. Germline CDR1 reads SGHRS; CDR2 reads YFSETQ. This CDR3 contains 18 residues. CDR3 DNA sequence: TGCGCCAGCAGCGGGGCCCCCGCTAGCGGGAGGGCGTGGGAGACCCAGTACTTC. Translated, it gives CASSGAPASGRAWETQYF. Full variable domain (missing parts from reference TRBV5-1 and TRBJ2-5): KAGVTQTPRYLIKTRGQQVTLSCSPISGHRSVSWYQQTPGQGLQFLFEYFSETQRNKGNFPGRFSGRQFSNSRSEMNVSTLELGDSALYLCASSGAPASGRAWETQYFGPGTRLLVL.